Below are 8 T cell receptor beta chains sequenced from a single sample in a study of human T cells and chemical hapten exposure. Time point described: pre-sensitization, week 0. Stated treatment: therapeutic diphenylcyclopropenone sensitization with weekly scalp DPC. One entry per CDR3 protein results from TCRdb running MiXCR on the RACE reads. The sample holds around 380,000 distinct CDR3 sequences; 5.5% are singletons and the top ten take roughly 8.2%. Sequenced here: whole blood, sampled in connection with sensitization to the hapten diphenylcyclopropenone (DPC). These receptors were collected from a woman aged 18-29 years with alopecia areata. Some clones in this sample may be carry-over from other donors' samples.

This chain joins TRBV5-1 and TRBJ2-5, with 10 positions matching TRBD1. Germline trimming cut 6 bases from V and 5 bases from J; bases unmatched to any gene: 13. The CDR3 has 16 amino acids. Germline V gene lookup returns CDR1 SGHRS and CDR2 YFSETQ. The CDR3 DNA sequence: TGCGCCAGCACCCCCAACCCGACAGGGGGCATGGAGACCCAGTACTTC. Its protein product is CASTPNPTGGMETQYF.

This clonotype was seen many times. The CDR3 sequence: CSITGQGATEAFF. Written as DNA, the CDR3 is TGCAGCATTACGGGACAGGGGGCAACTGAAGCTTTCTTT. V is TRBV29-1 and J is TRBJ1-1; 12 bases line up with TRBD1. Per germline, CDR1 SQVTM and CDR2 ANQGSEA. CDR3 length: 13 residues. The trim removed 8 bases at V and 5 bases at J, leaving 6 bases unmatched.

A remark on this clonotype: The junction departs from germline at one end; a sequencing error may be responsible. The chain uses TRBV7-7 and TRBJ2-7; 8 nucleotides line up with TRBD1. The CDR3 extends over 17 amino acids. Germline CDR1 is SSHAT and CDR2 is FNYEAQ (reference sequence). CDR3 nucleotide sequence: TGTGCTAGCAGCTTAGCCCCCCACCGGACAGGGCCTTACGAGCAGTACTTC. Its translation: CASSLAPHRTGPYEQYF. Full variable domain (outside the CDR3, taken from reference TRBV7-7 and TRBJ2-7): GAGVSQSPRYKVTKRGQDVTLRCDPISSHATLYWYQQALGQGPEFLTYFNYEAQPDKSGLPSDRFSAERPEGSISTLTIQRTEQRDSAMYRCASSLAPHRTGPYEQYFGPGTRLTVT.

This clonotype has more than one count but fewer than ten. This chain links TRBV28 with TRBJ2-5, with a tentative D call TRBD1 (7 bases). CDR1 is MDHEN, CDR2 SYDVKM, per germline. The CDR3 sequence is 15 residues long. The V end was cut by 2 bases, the J end by 7 bases, with 17 bases between. The CDR3 region is CASSLGGTDARTQYF. DNA for the CDR3: TGTGCCAGCAGTTTAGGCGGGACAGACGCCCGGACCCAGTACTTC.

The table lists this clonotype with a few counts. The chain couples TRBV10-3 to TRBJ2-1; TRBD1 matches at 10 bases. Germline assignment: CDR1 ENHRY and CDR2 SYGVKD. The CDR3 extends over 14 amino acids. V shed 4 bases and J 8 bases; nucleotides not matched to a gene: 5. The CDR3 region has the DNA TGTGCCATCAGTGCCGGGACAGGGGACCATGAGCAGTTCTTC. Its translation: CAISAGTGDHEQFF.

This clonotype has ten or more counts. V is TRBV20-1 and J is TRBJ2-3, with 10 bases that match TRBD1. The CDR3 is 13 residues long. Germline V gives CDR1 DFQATT, CDR2 SNEGSKA (reference sequence). The J segment lost 4 bases and the V segment lost 4 bases, leaving 2 bases of the junction unmatched. The CDR3 is CSAKTGGPDTQYF. The CDR3 DNA follows: TGCAGTGCTAAGACAGGGGGCCCAGATACGCAGTATTTT.

This clonotype was counted ten times or more. J is TRBJ2-7 and V is TRBV14; 10 positions agree with TRBD1. The V gene end was trimmed by 4 bases and the J gene end by 6 bases; junction bases not matched to a gene: 9. CDR3 length: 15 amino acids. CDR1 is SGHDN, CDR2 FVKESK, per germline. CDR3 loop: CASSLLTGTGVEQYF. The CDR3 nucleotides are TGTGCCAGCAGCCTCTTAACCGGGACAGGGGTCGAGCAGTACTTC. The entire variable domain, with the rest obtained from reference TRBV14 and TRBJ2-7, is as follows: EAGVTQFPSHSVIEKGQTVTLRCDPISGHDNLYWYRRVMGKEIKFLLHFVKESKQDESGMPNNRFLAERTGGTYSTLKVQPAELEDSGVYFCASSLLTGTGVEQYFGPGTRLTVT.

CDR3 loop: CASSFGAESYNEQFF. The CDR3, as DNA: TGTGCCAGCAGTTTTGGGGCGGAATCCTACAATGAGCAGTTCTTC. This sequence joins TRBV6-2 or TRBV6-3 and TRBJ2-1; D is perhaps TRBD1 (5 bases). Germline CDR1 MNHEY, CDR2 SVGEGT. Between the trimmed V and J ends, which lost 4 bases and 1 base, there was a span of 11 bases. The length of the CDR3 is 15 residues.